This TCR beta chain came from a study of OX40 agonist ivuxolimab in advanced cancers. Study-level points and caveats: The average count of expanded clones was higher among CD8+ T cells than among CD4+.

CDR1 ENHRY and CDR2 SYGVKD come from the germline V gene. The V gene end was trimmed by 1 base and the J gene end by 2 bases; junction bases not matched to a gene: 5. The CDR3 totals 15 residues. The data were produced by immunoSEQ multiplex PCR, yet TCRdb's version contains in-frame clones alone and is incomplete. The sample shows roughly 64,000 clones, roughly 84% of them seen only once. Collection of blood occurred at baseline, at cycle 4 day 1, and at cycle 7 day 1. The sample holds one count of this clone. The antigen is unknown. The chain recombines TRBV10-3 with TRBJ2-7, with 7 bases matching TRBD2. The TCR was taken from an adult with an advanced solid tumor such as melanoma, head and neck, liver or kidney cancer. The specimen comprised CD4+ or CD8+ T cells sorted from blood, sampled in a trial of the OX40 agonist ivuxolimab. The CDR3 here is CAISEWLADTYEQYF. Written as DNA, the CDR3 is TGTGCCATCAGTGAGTGGCTAGCGGATACCTACGAGCAGTACTTC.